The 2 T cell receptor beta chains presented below share a single source sample, sequenced in a study of blood T cell repertoires in COVID-19. Using immunoSEQ multiplex PCR, the repertoire was profiled, and TCRdb retains in-frame clones only, with some absent. The sample holds roughly 86,000 clones; around nine tenths are singletons and the top ten take over 5%. Sequencing used peripheral blood. The receptors shown here come from a man aged 35-49 years with acute or convalescent COVID-19.

V usage is TRBV7-2 and J usage is TRBJ2-7, with a weak D call TRBD2 (6 bases). The germline V gene has CDR1 SGHTA and CDR2 FQGNSA. V was pared by 2 bases and J by 2 bases, with 13 bases between. The CDR3 runs to 15 residues. The CDR3 sequence: CASSLMGLTTYEQYF. CDR3 coding DNA: TGTGCCAGCAGCTTAATGGGACTGACTACCTACGAGCAGTACTTC.

The chain carries TRBV5-1 and TRBJ1-1; D may be TRBD1 (6 bases). Trimming left V 5 bases short and J 1 base short, with 15 bases between. In germline, CDR1 is SGHRS, CDR2 YFSETQ. The CDR3 totals 15 residues. Here the CDR3 reads CASRGSRGGNTEAFF. The CDR3 nucleotides read TGCGCCAGCAGGGGGAGCCGAGGGGGGAACACTGAAGCTTTCTTT.